The T cell receptor (beta chain) under discussion was sequenced for a study of patients and donors after allogeneic stem cell transplantation. Deletions cut 0 bases from V and 1 base from J, with 10 bases between. This CDR3 has 15 amino acids. Per the germline V gene, CDR1 is SGHKS and CDR2 is YYEKEE (reference sequence). TCRdb redid the calling of the RT-PCR reads with MiXCR, one entry per CDR3 protein. The sample shows more than 850,000 distinct CDR3 sequences, under 20% of them seen only once. This receptor was identified in a human donor who was either an allogeneic HSCT recipient or a stem cell or donor lymphocyte infusion donor (not recorded which). It is not recorded whose cells these are; they may come from a transplant donor. The J gene is TRBJ1-1, the V gene TRBV5-5; tentative D call: TRBD1 (5 bases). The source material was blood, either unsorted or a sorted T cell fraction (not recorded which). CDR3 sequence reads: CASSLGHGGNTEAFF. CDR3 nucleotide sequence: TGTGCCAGCAGCTTGGGTCACGGGGGGAACACTGAAGCTTTCTTT.